The rows below give T cell receptor beta chains drawn from one sample of a study of T cells in Graves' hyperthyroidism and ophthalmopathy. One entry per CDR3 protein, called by TCRdb with MiXCR from the multiplex PCR reads. This table holds roughly 500,000 distinct CDR3 sequences, approximately 49% found once. The sample consisted of peripheral blood or thyroid tissue (not recorded which). The receptor set was obtained from an adult woman with Graves' disease, either hyperthyroidism or ophthalmopathy (not recorded which). The conserved cysteine and the conserved F or W are not part of the CDR3 here.

>TRBJ1-1|TRBV7-8
ASSLGLRNTEAF
>TRBJ2-2|TRBV7-2
ASSLLGGQAGELF
>TRBJ1-1|TRBV20-1
SARDPRKGAGTEAF
>TRBJ1-6|TRBV5-8
ASSLTGRNSPLH
>TRBJ2-7|TRBV19
ASSMIDRSYEQY
>TRBJ2-7|TRBV4-3
ASSPKLSYEQY
>TRBJ2-2|TRBV7-8
ASSLRPGLAGGYFTGELF
>TRBJ2-2|TRBV2
ASSGTGTTFPTGELF
>TRBJ2-5|TRBV7-8
ASRGLGQETQY
>TRBJ1-2|TRBV7-2
ASSGLGARYGYT
>TRBJ2-5|TRBV15
ASSRAGGGQETQY
>TRBJ2-7|TRBV7-4
ASSRLAGGQGSYEQC
>TRBJ1-5|TRBV19
ASSIGFGPEPQH
>TRBJ2-2|TRBV25-1
ASSLPSSAGELF
>TRBJ2-5|TRBV7-2
ASRKDPSSGSMKTQY
>TRBJ1-1|TRBV7-9
ASSSHSARDTEAF
>TRBJ2-7|TRBV12-3/TRBV12-4
ASRGQGASYEQY
>TRBJ1-6|TRBV11-2
ASQATGLYSPLH
>TRBJ2-2|TRBV10-3
AIRGLAGGDPNTGELF
>TRBJ2-6|TRBV2
ASTDWESGANVLT
>TRBJ1-1|TRBV2
ASSPGTSGMNTEAF
>TRBJ1-6|TRBV13
ASSLGGDSGSPLH
>TRBJ2-7|TRBV29-1
SVWGGGFPEQY
>TRBJ2-5|TRBV5-1
ASSLQGDTGQETQY
>TRBJ2-2|TRBV2
ASSEALGLAGQVTGELF
>TRBJ2-7|TRBV2
ASSEVRSSYEQY
>TRBJ1-2|TRBV29-1
SVEQAGLRDGYT
>TRBJ1-5|TRBV2
ASKEGRGDQPQH
>TRBJ1-2|TRBV28
ASRGDSSNGYT
>TRBJ1-5|TRBV6-5
ASSNQVSGQPQH
>TRBJ1-1|TRBV5-1
ASSLDRGSTEAF
>TRBJ1-3|TRBV20-1
SASQSDRVAIY
>TRBJ2-7|TRBV6-2/TRBV6-3
ASTRPPDRNNYEQY
>TRBJ2-5|TRBV20-1
SAERETQY
>TRBJ1-1|TRBV10-2
ASRGGQGFFNTEAF
>TRBJ2-7|TRBV7-9
ASSFRGRNYEQY